Below are 27 T cell receptor beta chains sequenced from a single sample in a study of CD8 T cells in Susac syndrome. Random hexamers were used to reverse transcribe about 0.45 to 1 ug of RNA. TCRdb reanalysed the immunoSEQ multiplex PCR reads using MiXCR and keeps one entry per CDR3 protein. This table holds roughly 130,000 distinct CDR3 sequences, around 96% found once. Sequencing used CD4+ T cells from PBMCs. These receptors originate from a human donor in good health.

The genes are TRBV29-1 and TRBJ1-2; perhaps TRBD1 as D (6 bases). This CDR3 has 13 amino acids. Trimming pared 4 bases from V and 5 bases from J, leaving 14 bases between. Looked up from germline, CDR1 is SQVTM and CDR2 is ANQGSEA. CDR3 residues: CSVATGTTYGYTF. CDR3 DNA sequence: TGCAGCGTTGCGACCGGGACAACTTATGGCTACACCTTC.

The chain employs TRBV12-3 or TRBV12-4 and TRBJ1-3; D remains ambiguous. The CDR3 runs to 14 residues. The V and J ends lost 3 bases and 3 bases respectively, with 9 bases between them. Here the CDR3 DNA reads TGTGCCAGCAGTTTGGAGGTGAATGGAAACACCATATATTTT. It is translated as CASSLEVNGNTIYF.

The genes are TRBV5-1 and TRBJ2-7; 7 bases align to TRBD1. This CDR3 region has 15 residues. J was trimmed by 0 bases and V by 0 bases; bases with no gene match: 3. Looked up from germline, CDR1 is SGHRS and CDR2 is YFSETQ. CDR3 DNA sequence: TGCGCCAGCAGCTTGGTGGGACAGAGCTCCTACGAGCAGTACTTC. It translates to CASSLVGQSSYEQYF. Looking up the rest from reference TRBV5-1 and TRBJ2-7 gives the full variable domain: KAGVTQTPRYLIKTRGQQVTLSCSPISGHRSVSWYQQTPGQGLQFLFEYFSETQRNKGNFPGRFSGRQFSNSRSEMNVSTLELGDSALYLCASSLVGQSSYEQYFGPGTRLTVT.

The chain combines TRBV15 with TRBJ1-2, with TRBD1 as a possible D gene (6 bases). V lost 4 bases and J 3 bases, leaving 12 bases between the germline ends. CDR1 is LNHNV and CDR2 is YYDKDF in the germline V gene (reference sequence). CDR3 length: 14 residues. CDR3 amino acids: CATSTRGGHYGYTF. DNA for the CDR3: TGTGCCACCAGCACAAGAGGGGGGCACTATGGCTACACCTTC. The full variable domain, in which reference TRBV15 and TRBJ1-2 provide the parts outside the CDR3, is DAMVIQNPRYQVTQFGKPVTLSCSQTLNHNVMYWYQQKSSQAPKLLFHYYDKDFNNEADTPDNFQSRRPNTSFCFLDIRSPGLGDTAMYLCATSTRGGHYGYTFGSGTRLTVV.

The chain recombines TRBV12-3 or TRBV12-4 with TRBJ1-2, with a weak D call TRBD1 (5 bases). The CDR3 contains 14 residues. V lost 5 bases and J lost 4, with 14 bases in between. The CDR3 reads CASSLNRQTYGYTF. The CDR3 nucleotides read TGTGCCAGCAGTCTAAACAGGCAGACCTATGGCTACACCTTC.

The rearrangement uses TRBV9 and TRBJ2-2, with 9 bases fitting TRBD2. Trimming removed 4 bases from V and 7 bases from J; junction bases left unmatched: 8. Germline CDR1 and CDR2: SGDLS and YYNGEE. This CDR3 has 15 amino acids. CDR3 coding DNA: TGTGCCAGCAGCCCAGAAGGACTAGCGAACGGGGAGCTGTTTTTT. Its translation is CASSPEGLANGELFF.

V is TRBV5-1 and J is TRBJ2-3, with TRBD1 matching 8 bases. Germline V gene data show CDR1 as SGHRS and CDR2 as YFSETQ. V lost 5 bases and J lost 4; bases outside the gene matches: 6. The CDR3 totals 14 residues. The CDR3 DNA sequence: TGCGCCAGCAGTAACAGGGGGATTTCAGATACGCAGTATTTT. Its translation is CASSNRGISDTQYF.

This chain connects TRBV2 to TRBJ2-3; 8 bases agree with TRBD2. CDR3 length: 14 amino acids. Germline CDR1 and CDR2: SNHLY and FYNNEI. Trimming cost V 6 bases and J 3 bases; bases outside gene matches: 5. This chain's CDR3 is CASRKSSGTDTQYF. The DNA of the CDR3 is TGTGCCAGCAGGAAGTCTAGCGGGACAGATACGCAGTATTTT. The full variable domain, its missing parts supplied by reference TRBV2 and TRBJ2-3, is EPEVTQTPSHQVTQMGQEVILRCVPISNHLYFYWYRQILGQKVEFLVSFYNNEISEKSEIFDDQFSVERPDGSNFTLKIRSTKLEDSAMYFCASRKSSGTDTQYFGPGTRLTVL.

V and J are TRBV28 and TRBJ2-7, with 16 bases lining up with TRBD2. CDR3 size: 17 residues. Germline CDR1 reads MDHEN; CDR2 reads SYDVKM. With V trimmed by 6 bases and J by 4 bases, 9 bases remained unmatched. This chain's CDR3 is CASRYPGLAGGPYEQYF. The CDR3 DNA is TGTGCCAGCAGATACCCGGGACTAGCGGGAGGGCCGTACGAGCAGTACTTC.

The chain joins TRBV28 to TRBJ1-1; tentative D call: TRBD1 (5 bases). This CDR3 contains 14 residues. V was shortened by 7 bases and J by 5 bases, with 17 bases between the two germline ends. CDR1 is MDHEN and CDR2 is SYDVKM in the germline V gene. As DNA, the CDR3 is TGTGCCAGCACCCTGGGGGGTTTAGGGACTGAAGCTTTCTTT. It translates to CASTLGGLGTEAFF.

The genes are TRBV5-4 and TRBJ2-7; D is possibly TRBD2 (5 bases). Deletions cut 5 bases from V and 3 bases from J, with 18 bases between. The CDR3 runs 15 residues. Per germline, CDR1 SGHNT and CDR2 YYREEE (reference sequence). The CDR3 sequence: CASSLYASSFYEQYF. CDR3 sequence (DNA): TGTGCCAGCAGTCTCTACGCTAGCAGCTTCTACGAGCAGTACTTC.

The chain couples TRBV5-4 to TRBJ2-4; no firm D call. The CDR3 runs 17 residues. Trimming removed 0 bases at V and 0 bases at J, with 13 bases between. The germline V gene encodes CDR1 SGHNT and CDR2 YYREEE (reference sequence). This CDR3 is CASSLASGSLAKNIQYF. CDR3 coding DNA: TGTGCCAGCAGCTTGGCCTCAGGTTCTCTAGCCAAAAACATTCAGTACTTC.

The rearrangement uses TRBV29-1 and TRBJ2-3; the D gene is possibly TRBD2 (5 bases). This CDR3 comprises 14 residues. From germline, CDR1 is SQVTM and CDR2 ANQGSEA. V lost 4 bases and J 0 bases, leaving 11 bases between the germline ends. The CDR3 here is CSVVGWESTDTQYF. CDR3 nucleotide sequence: TGCAGCGTTGTAGGCTGGGAGAGCACAGATACGCAGTATTTT.

The chain employs TRBV29-1 and TRBJ1-2, with D possibly being TRBD1 (5 bases). The CDR3 runs 13 residues. Trimming took off 7 bases at V and 7 bases at J, with 19 bases between the two ends. Germline V gives CDR1 SQVTM, CDR2 ANQGSEA. As DNA, the CDR3 is TGCAGCGCCGATCTAAAACCGACAGTTGGCTACACCTTC. It specifies CSADLKPTVGYTF.

This chain joins TRBV18 and TRBJ2-3, with 7 positions matching TRBD2. The CDR3 covers 16 residues. The germline CDR1 and CDR2 sequences are KGHSH and LQKENI. The junction had 9 bases not matched to a gene; V was cut back by 0 bases and J by 6 bases. In nucleotides, the CDR3 is TGTGCCAGCTCACCACCCCAAGCGGGATCCGTTGATACGCAGTATTTT. Residues: CASSPPQAGSVDTQYF. Together with reference TRBV18 and TRBJ2-3, the CDR3 gives the full variable domain: NAGVMQNPRHLVRRRGQEARLRCSPMKGHSHVYWYRQLPEEGLKFMVYLQKENIIDESGMPKERFSAEFPKEGPSILRIQQVVRGDSAAYFCASSPPQAGSVDTQYFGPGTRLTVL.

This CDR3 reads CSARTAGIDTEAFF. For the CDR3, the DNA is TGCAGCGCTCGGACGGCAGGGATCGACACTGAAGCTTTCTTT. This chain connects TRBV29-1 to TRBJ1-1, with a possible D match to TRBD1 (5 bases). V shed 7 bases and J shed 3 bases, with 18 bases lying between them. The CDR3 covers 14 residues. Germline assignment: CDR1 SQVTM and CDR2 ANQGSEA.

This clonotype was seen only once. The J gene is TRBJ2-5, the V gene TRBV14, with D possibly TRBD1 on 5 matching bases. Trimming stripped 4 bases from V and 2 bases from J, with 11 bases between. Germline V gives CDR1 SGHDN, CDR2 FVKESK. CDR3 length: 14 amino acids. CDR3 in amino acids: CASSRATVQETQYF. The CDR3 nucleotides are TGTGCCAGCAGCCGAGCGACAGTGCAAGAGACCCAGTACTTC.

This chain links TRBV4-1 with TRBJ1-5; D not certain. Germline V CDR1 and CDR2: MGHRA, YSYEKL. V lost 7 bases and J lost 5, with 18 bases in between. This CDR3 comprises 15 residues. The CDR3 reads CASTETGIRDQPQHF. The CDR3 DNA reads as TGCGCCAGCACCGAAACCGGGATTAGGGATCAGCCCCAGCATTTT.

Written as DNA, the CDR3 is TGTGCCAGCAGGTCACGGGAGAACACTGAAGCTTTCTTT. It codes for CASRSRENTEAFF. The rearrangement joins TRBV6-5 to TRBJ1-1; no clear D. Trimming stripped 6 bases from V and 1 base from J, with 9 bases between. CDR3 length: 13 amino acids. The V gene's germline CDR1 is MNHEY and CDR2 SVGAGI.

J is TRBJ1-5 and V is TRBV10-2, with D uncertain. Germline V CDR1 and CDR2: WSHSY, SAAADI. V was pared by 4 bases and J by 3 bases, with 10 bases between. This CDR3 has 14 amino acids. Here the CDR3 reads CASSARRANQPQHF. CDR3 in DNA: TGCGCCAGCAGTGCTCGGCGGGCCAATCAGCCCCAGCATTTT.

The chain carries TRBV20-1 and TRBJ2-5, with TRBD1 matching over 9 bases. V shed 5 bases, J shed 5 bases, and the junction held 6 bases outside the gene matches. The CDR3 is 13 amino acids. Germline V gene lookup returns CDR1 DFQATT and CDR2 SNEGSKA (reference sequence). The CDR3 DNA is TGCAGTGCTCCACAGGGGGCGAAGGAGACCCAGTACTTC. The encoded protein is CSAPQGAKETQYF.

This chain links TRBV27 with TRBJ2-1; 9 bases map to TRBD2. The CDR3 spans 16 residues. With V trimmed by 4 bases and J by 7 bases, 11 bases remained unmatched. Germline V CDR1 and CDR2: MNHEY, SMNVEV (reference sequence). CDR3 coding DNA: TGTGCCAGCAGTTGGATTAGCGGGAGAGTCAGAAATGAGCAGTTCTTC. It is translated as CASSWISGRVRNEQFF.

The genes are TRBV2 and TRBJ1-5; no clear D gene. The germline CDR1 and CDR2 sequences are SNHLY and FYNNEI. Trimming removed 4 bases from V and 5 bases from J, with 9 bases in between. CDR3 length: 13 residues. CDR3 DNA sequence: TGTGCCAGCAGTGTGAAACGGGATCAGCCCCAGCATTTT. As protein: CASSVKRDQPQHF.

This chain connects TRBV3-1 to TRBJ2-7; D is unresolved. The germline V gene has CDR1 LGHDT and CDR2 YNNKEL (reference sequence). V lost 0 bases and J 5 bases, leaving 11 bases between the germline ends. This CDR3 region has 14 residues. The CDR3 protein is CASSQDRQINEQYF. CDR3 sequence (DNA): TGTGCCAGCAGCCAAGATCGGCAGATCAACGAGCAGTACTTC.

V usage is TRBV2 and J usage is TRBJ2-7; D ambiguous. The V end lost 6 bases, the J end lost 0 bases, and 12 bases lay between the germline ends. Germline CDR1 reads SNHLY; CDR2 reads FYNNEI. This CDR3 is built from 14 residues. CDR3 amino acids: CASSVLLSSYEQYF. DNA of the CDR3: TGTGCCAGCAGCGTCCTATTGTCCTCCTACGAGCAGTACTTC. The full variable domain, rest sourced from reference TRBV2 and TRBJ2-7, is EPEVTQTPSHQVTQMGQEVILRCVPISNHLYFYWYRQILGQKVEFLVSFYNNEISEKSEIFDDQFSVERPDGSNFTLKIRSTKLEDSAMYFCASSVLLSSYEQYFGPGTRLTVT.

J is TRBJ1-4 and V is TRBV20-1; 8 bases match TRBD1. The CDR3 is made up of 14 amino acids. Germline V CDR1 and CDR2: DFQATT, SNEGSKA (reference sequence). The ends lost 5 bases at V and 5 bases at J; junction bases unmatched: 7. The CDR3 is CSAGVRDRNEKLFF. The CDR3 DNA reads as TGCAGTGCTGGGGTCCGGGACAGGAATGAAAAACTGTTTTTT.

CDR3 bases: TGTGCCAGCAGCTTGGCAGGGATAGGTTACGAGCAGTACTTC. It yields the protein CASSLAGIGYEQYF. The rearrangement links TRBV7-9 to TRBJ2-7, with TRBD1 as a possible D gene (5 bases). The ends were cut back, 3 bases at V and 4 bases at J, with 13 bases in the middle. CDR3 length equals 14 residues. CDR1 is SEHNR, CDR2 FQNEAQ, per germline (reference sequence).